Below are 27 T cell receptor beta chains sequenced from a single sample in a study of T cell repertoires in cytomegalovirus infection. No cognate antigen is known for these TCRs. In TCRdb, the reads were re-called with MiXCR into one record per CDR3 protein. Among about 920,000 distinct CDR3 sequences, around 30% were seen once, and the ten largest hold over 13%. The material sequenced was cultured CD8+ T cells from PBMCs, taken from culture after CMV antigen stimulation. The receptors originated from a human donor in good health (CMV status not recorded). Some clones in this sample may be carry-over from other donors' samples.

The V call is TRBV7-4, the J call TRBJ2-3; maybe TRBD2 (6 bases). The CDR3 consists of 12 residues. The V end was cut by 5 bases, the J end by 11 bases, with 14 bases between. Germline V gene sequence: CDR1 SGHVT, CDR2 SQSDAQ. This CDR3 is CASSQRVLVQYF. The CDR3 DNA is TGTGCCAGCAGCCAGCGGGTTTTGGTGCAGTATTTT.

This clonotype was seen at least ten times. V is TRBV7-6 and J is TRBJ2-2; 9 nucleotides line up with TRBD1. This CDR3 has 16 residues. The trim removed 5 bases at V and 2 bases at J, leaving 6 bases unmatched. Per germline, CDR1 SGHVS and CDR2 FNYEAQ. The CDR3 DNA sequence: TGTGCCAGCAGCCGCCGGACAGGGGTAAACACCGGGGAGCTGTTTTTT. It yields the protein CASSRRTGVNTGELFF.

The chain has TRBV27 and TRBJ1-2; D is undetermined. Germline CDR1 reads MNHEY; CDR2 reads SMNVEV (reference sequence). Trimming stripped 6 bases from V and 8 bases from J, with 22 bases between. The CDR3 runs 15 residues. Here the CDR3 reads CASSSLGVIAGGYTF. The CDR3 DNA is TGTGCCAGCAGCTCCCTCGGGGTGATAGCCGGGGGCTACACCTTC.

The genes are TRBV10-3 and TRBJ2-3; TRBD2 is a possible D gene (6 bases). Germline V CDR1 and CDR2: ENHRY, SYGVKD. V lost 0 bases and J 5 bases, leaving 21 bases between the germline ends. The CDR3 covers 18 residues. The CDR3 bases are TGTGCCATCAGTGAGTCGAAGGTAGGCGGAGGGGCGCAAGATACGCAGTATTTT. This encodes CAISESKVGGGAQDTQYF.

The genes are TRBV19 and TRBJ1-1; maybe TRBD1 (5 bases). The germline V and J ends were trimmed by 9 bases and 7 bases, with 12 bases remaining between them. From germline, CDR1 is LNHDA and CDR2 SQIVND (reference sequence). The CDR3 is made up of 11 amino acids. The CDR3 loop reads CASIRASEAFF. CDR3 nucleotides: TGTGCCAGCATCAGGGCGAGTGAAGCTTTCTTT.

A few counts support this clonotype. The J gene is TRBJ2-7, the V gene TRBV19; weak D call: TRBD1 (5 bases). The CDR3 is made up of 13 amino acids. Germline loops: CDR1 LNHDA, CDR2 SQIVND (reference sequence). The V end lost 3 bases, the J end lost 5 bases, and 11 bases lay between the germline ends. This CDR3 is CASSIAGWDEQYF. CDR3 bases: TGTGCCAGTAGTATTGCAGGGTGGGACGAGCAGTACTTC.

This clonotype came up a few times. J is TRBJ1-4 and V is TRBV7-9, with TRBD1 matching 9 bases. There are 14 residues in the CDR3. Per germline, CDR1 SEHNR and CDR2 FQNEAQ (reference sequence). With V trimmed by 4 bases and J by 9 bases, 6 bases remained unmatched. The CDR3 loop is CASSSRTGGQKLFF. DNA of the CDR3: TGTGCCAGCAGCTCTCGAACAGGGGGCCAAAAACTGTTTTTT.

In DNA form, the CDR3 reads TGCAGTGCTAGAGGGGGTGGGGGCTCCTACGAGCAGTACTTC. Translated, it gives CSARGGGGSYEQYF. The rearrangement links TRBV20-1 to TRBJ2-7; D possibly uses TRBD1 or TRBD2 (5 bases each). The CDR3 has 14 residues. Per germline, CDR1 DFQATT and CDR2 SNEGSKA (reference sequence). Trimming removed 1 base at V and 0 bases at J, with 10 bases between.

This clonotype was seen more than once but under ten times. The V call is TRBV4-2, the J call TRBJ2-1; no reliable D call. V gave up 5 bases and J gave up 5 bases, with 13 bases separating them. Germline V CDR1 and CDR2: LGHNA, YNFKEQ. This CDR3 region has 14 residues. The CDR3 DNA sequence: TGTGCCAGCAGCTCAAGCTATCCCGACAATGAGCAGTTCTTC. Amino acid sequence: CASSSSYPDNEQFF.

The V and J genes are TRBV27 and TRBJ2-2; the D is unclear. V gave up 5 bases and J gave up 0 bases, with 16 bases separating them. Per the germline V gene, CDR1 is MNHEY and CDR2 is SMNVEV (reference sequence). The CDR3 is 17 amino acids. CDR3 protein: CASSRSGLSANTGELFF. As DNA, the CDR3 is TGTGCCAGCAGTAGATCGGGTCTATCGGCGAACACCGGGGAGCTGTTTTTT.

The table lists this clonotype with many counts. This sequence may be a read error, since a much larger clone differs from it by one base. CDR3 in amino acids: CASSLGAYEQFF. The CDR3 coding sequence is TGTGCCAGCAGCTTAGGGGCCTATGAGCAGTTCTTC. The gene calls are TRBV7-6 and TRBJ2-1; D gene uncertain. Germline V gene data show CDR1 as SGHVS and CDR2 as FNYEAQ. The ends were cut back, 1 base at V and 8 bases at J, with 6 bases in the middle. The length of the CDR3 is 12 residues.

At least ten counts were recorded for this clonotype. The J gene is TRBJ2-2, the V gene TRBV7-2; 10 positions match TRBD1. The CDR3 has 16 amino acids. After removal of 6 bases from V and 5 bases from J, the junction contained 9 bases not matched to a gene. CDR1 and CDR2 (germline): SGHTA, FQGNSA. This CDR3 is CASRYGGTGATGELFF. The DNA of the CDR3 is TGTGCCAGCAGATATGGGGGGACAGGGGCGACCGGGGAGCTGTTTTTT. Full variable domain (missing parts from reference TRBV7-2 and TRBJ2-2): GAGVSQSPSNKVTEKGKDVELRCDPISGHTALYWYRQSLGQGLEFLIYFQGNSAPDKSGLPSDRFSAERTGGSVSTLTIQRTQQEDSAVYLCASRYGGTGATGELFFGEGSRLTVL.

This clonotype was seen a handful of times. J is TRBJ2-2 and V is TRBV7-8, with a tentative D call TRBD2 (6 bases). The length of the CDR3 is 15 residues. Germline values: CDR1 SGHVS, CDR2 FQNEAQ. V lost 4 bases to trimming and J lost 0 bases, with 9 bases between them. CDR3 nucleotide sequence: TGTGCCAGCAGCTCCCCTAGCGCGAACACCGGGGAGCTGTTTTTT. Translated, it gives CASSSPSANTGELFF. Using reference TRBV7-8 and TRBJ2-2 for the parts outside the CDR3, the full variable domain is GAGVSQSPRYKVAKRGQDVALRCDPISGHVSLFWYQQALGQGPEFLTYFQNEAQLDKSGLPSDRFFAERPEGSVSTLKIQRTQQEDSAVYLCASSSPSANTGELFFGEGSRLTVL.

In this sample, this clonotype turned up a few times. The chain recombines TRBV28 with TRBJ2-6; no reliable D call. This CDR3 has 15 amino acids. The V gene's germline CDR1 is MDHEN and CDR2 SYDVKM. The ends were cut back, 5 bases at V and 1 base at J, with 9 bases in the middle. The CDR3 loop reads CASSPLESGANVLTF. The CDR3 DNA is TGTGCCAGCAGTCCACTCGAATCTGGGGCCAACGTCCTGACTTTC. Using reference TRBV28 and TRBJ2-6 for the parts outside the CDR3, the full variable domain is DVKVTQSSRYLVKRTGEKVFLECVQDMDHENMFWYRQDPGLGLRLIYFSYDVKMKEKGDIPEGYSVSREKKERFSLILESASTNQTSMYLCASSPLESGANVLTFGAGSRLTVL.

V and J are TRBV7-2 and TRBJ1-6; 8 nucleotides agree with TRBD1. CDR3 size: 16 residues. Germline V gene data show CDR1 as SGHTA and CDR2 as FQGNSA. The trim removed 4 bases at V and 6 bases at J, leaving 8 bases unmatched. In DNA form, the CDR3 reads TGTGCCAGCAGCTCCCCCGGACAGGGACGTAATTCACCCCTCCACTTT. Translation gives CASSSPGQGRNSPLHF.

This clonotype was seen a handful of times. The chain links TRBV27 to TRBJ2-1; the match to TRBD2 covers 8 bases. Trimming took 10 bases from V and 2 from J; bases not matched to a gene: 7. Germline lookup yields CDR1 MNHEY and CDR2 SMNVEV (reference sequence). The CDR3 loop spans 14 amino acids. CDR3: CATAPGGAYNEQFF. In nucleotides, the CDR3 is TGTGCCACAGCCCCCGGGGGGGCCTACAATGAGCAGTTCTTC.

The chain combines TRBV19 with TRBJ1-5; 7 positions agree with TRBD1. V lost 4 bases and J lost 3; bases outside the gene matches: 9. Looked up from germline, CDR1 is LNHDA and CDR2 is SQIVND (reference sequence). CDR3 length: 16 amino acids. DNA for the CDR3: TGTGCCAGTAGTACGGAACAGGGGATTCACAATCAGCCCCAGCATTTT. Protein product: CASSTEQGIHNQPQHF.

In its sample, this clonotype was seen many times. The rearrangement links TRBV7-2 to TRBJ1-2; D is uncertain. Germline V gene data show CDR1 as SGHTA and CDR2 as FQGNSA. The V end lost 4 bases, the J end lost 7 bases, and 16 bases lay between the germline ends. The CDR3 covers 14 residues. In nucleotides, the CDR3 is TGTGCCAGCAGCTCTCGACCAGGACGGACTGGCTACACCTTC. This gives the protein CASSSRPGRTGYTF.

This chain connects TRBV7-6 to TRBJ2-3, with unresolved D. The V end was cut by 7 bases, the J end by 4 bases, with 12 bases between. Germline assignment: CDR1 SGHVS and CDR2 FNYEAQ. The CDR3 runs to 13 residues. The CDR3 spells CASNPPRPDTQYF. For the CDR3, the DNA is TGTGCCAGCAACCCCCCGCGCCCAGATACGCAGTATTTT.

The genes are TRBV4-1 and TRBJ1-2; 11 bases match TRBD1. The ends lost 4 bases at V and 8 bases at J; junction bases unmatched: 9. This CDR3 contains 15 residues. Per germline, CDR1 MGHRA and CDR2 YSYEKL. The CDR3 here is CASSPQDRGHQGYTF. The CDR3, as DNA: TGCGCCAGCAGCCCTCAGGACAGGGGGCACCAAGGCTACACCTTC.

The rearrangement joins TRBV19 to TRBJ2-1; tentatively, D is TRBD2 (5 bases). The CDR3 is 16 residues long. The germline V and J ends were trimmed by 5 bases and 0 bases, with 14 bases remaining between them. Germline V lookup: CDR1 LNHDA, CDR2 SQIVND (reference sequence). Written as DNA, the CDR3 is TGTGCCAGTAGTCCACTAGTCCTCCGCTCCTACAATGAGCAGTTCTTC. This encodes CASSPLVLRSYNEQFF.

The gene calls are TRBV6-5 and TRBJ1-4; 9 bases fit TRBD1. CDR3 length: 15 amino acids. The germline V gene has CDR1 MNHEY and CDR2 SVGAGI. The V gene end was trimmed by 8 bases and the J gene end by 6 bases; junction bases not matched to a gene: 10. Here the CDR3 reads CASRGSQGAYEKLFF. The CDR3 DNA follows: TGTGCCAGCCGCGGATCACAGGGGGCATATGAAAAACTGTTTTTT.

The CDR3 is CATLPSPPAFF. Here the CDR3 DNA reads TGTGCCACTCTACCCAGTCCGCCGGCTTTCTTT. The chain joins TRBV6-1 to TRBJ1-1; the D is unclear. Trimming removed 10 bases at V and 11 bases at J, with 17 bases between. The CDR3 extends over 11 amino acids. Germline V gene lookup returns CDR1 MNHNS and CDR2 SASEGT.

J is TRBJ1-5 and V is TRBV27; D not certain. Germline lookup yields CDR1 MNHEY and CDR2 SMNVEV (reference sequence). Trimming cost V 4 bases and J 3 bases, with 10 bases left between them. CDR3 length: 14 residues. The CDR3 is CASSYGVPNQPQHF. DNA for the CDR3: TGTGCCAGCAGTTACGGGGTACCCAATCAGCCCCAGCATTTT.

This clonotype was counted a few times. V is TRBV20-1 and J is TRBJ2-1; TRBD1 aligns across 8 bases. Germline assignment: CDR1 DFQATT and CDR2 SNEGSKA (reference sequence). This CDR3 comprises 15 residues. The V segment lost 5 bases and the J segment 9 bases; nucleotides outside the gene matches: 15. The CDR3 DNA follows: TGCAGTGCTTTAGGACAGGGTCTACGCAAGGGTGAGCAGTTCTTC. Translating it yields CSALGQGLRKGEQFF.

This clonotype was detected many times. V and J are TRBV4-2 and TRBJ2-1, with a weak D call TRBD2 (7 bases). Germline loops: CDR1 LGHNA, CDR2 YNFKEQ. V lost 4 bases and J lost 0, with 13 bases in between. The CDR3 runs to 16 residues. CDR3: CASSREGVSSYNEQFF. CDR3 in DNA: TGTGCCAGCAGCCGGGAGGGGGTTAGCTCCTACAATGAGCAGTTCTTC.

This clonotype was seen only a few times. DNA of the CDR3: TGTGCCAGCAGCGTAGCGCGGCAGTCTGAAGCTTTCTTT. Translating it yields CASSVARQSEAFF. The chain couples TRBV9 to TRBJ1-1; D call uncertain. Trimming took off 0 bases at V and 6 bases at J, with 9 bases between the two ends. CDR1 is SGDLS, CDR2 YYNGEE, per germline. The CDR3 covers 13 residues.